This TCR beta chain appears in the sequencing data of a study of T cells after yellow fever vaccination (dated by TCRdb to the late 2010s). Background on the whole study: The SMART-Seq v4 Ultra Low Input RNA kit was used to prepare libraries from fractions with low cell numbers. Bulk TCR alpha and beta repertoires were sequenced longitudinally to track T-cell clones before and after primary and booster YFV17D yellow fever vaccination. Two healthy male donors, one aged 18 to 30 and one aged 30 to 40 years, made up the cohort. Bulk PBMC replicates and cell subsets were isolated from blood drawn at multiple timepoints before and after both primary and secondary immunization.

The trim is 6 bases for V and 4 bases for J, with a gap of 13 bases between the germline ends. Inclusive of the bounding cysteine and phenylalanine, the CDR3 is 14 residues long. Only the CDR3 DNA is retained, 42 bases long and in frame from the first base. TCR cDNA was synthesized by 5'RACE template switching, which introduced a universal primer site and unique molecular identifiers. Priming of cDNA synthesis was performed from both the TCR alpha and TCR beta constant segments. Library amplification involved two PCR steps, and the second step added sample barcodes and sequencing adapters. Sequencing of libraries was done on Illumina HiSeq 2500 (2x100 bp) or NovaSeq (2x150 bp). For the original study's pipeline: MIGEC handled demultiplexing of reads and collapsing into UMI consensus sequences, while MiXCR performed V(D)J alignment. Vaccine-responding clonotypes were defined with edgeR using replicate PBMC samples, requiring FDR below 0.01 and a log2 fold change above 5 up to day 15. CD4 or CD8 identity was assigned to each bulk clonotype according to whether the clonotype was present at higher abundance in the sequenced CD4 repertoire or the sequenced CD8 repertoire. The public reads were run again by TCRdb, first through fastp at Q25 and then through MiXCR, and only productive beta chains were kept. Entries that share a CDR3 protein sequence are merged under the most common genes and DNA. Here the V and J calls rest on TCRdb's processing, not on the authors' analysis. The sample contains hundreds of thousands of distinct CDR3 sequences, 15% to 20% of them found a single time. The top ten clonotypes cover approximately 15% of the sample.

This clonotype was found many times. Its antigen target is currently unknown. No base-level quality is on record; no much larger clone is a single base apart. Broader findings and caveats from the paper: Most clones expanded after primary vaccination were re-detected after the booster (almost 98% of CD4 and 88% of CD8), suggesting broad memory maintenance. Compared with the primary T-cell response, the secondary T-cell response was weaker but faster, peaking on day 5 rather than day 15. A small share of clonotypes was detected in both CD4 and CD8 compartments, with the overlap likely arising from convergent recombination. Computational filtering was required because FACS-sorted repertoires could contain abundant contaminating clonotypes from the bulk population. Only two donors were included in the study, so the extent to which the findings can be generalized is limited.

The treatment or condition label, read with the paper, signifies: live attenuated yellow fever vaccine strain. At each blood-draw timepoint, two biological replicates of bulk PBMCs were obtained. PBMCs were isolated from peripheral blood using a standard Ficoll-Paque protocol. TriZol was used to extract RNA from bulk PBMCs, from CD4 and CD8 fractions, and from dextramer-positive and dextramer-negative fractions. This receptor was taken from a man younger than 40 who received the YFV17D yellow fever vaccine. The sequence joins TRBV12-3 or TRBV12-4 to TRBJ1-3; possibly the D gene is TRBD1, per 5 matching bases. Sequencing was performed on PBMCs, taken 15 days after the yellow fever booster vaccination. For the CDR3, the sequence is CASRTGTEGNTIYF. The nucleotides are TGTGCCAGCAGAACCGGGACGGAAGGAAACACCATATATTTT.